Below, 19 T cell receptor beta chains from the same sample are listed, as sequenced in a study of cytomegalovirus exposure and HLA in healthy donors. This PCR relied on a set of 60 Vbeta primers and 13 Jbeta primers. Assay: immunoSEQ multiplex PCR; the TCRdb copy retains only in-frame clones and omits some. Here the sample spans some 150,000 clones, around two thirds being singletons. Sequencing was performed on PBMCs. The receptor set was obtained from a man in his forties in good health and CMV-seronegative.

This clone was seen just once. Its ends do not fully match the called genes, so a read error is possible. The chain couples TRBV7-2 to TRBJ2-3, with 10 bases fitting TRBD2. This CDR3 comprises 16 residues. Per germline, CDR1 SGHTA and CDR2 FQGNSA. The CDR3 sequence is CASSSGLAASTATQYF. Here the CDR3 DNA reads TGTGCCAGCAGCTCCGGACTAGCGGCTAGCACAGCTACGCAGTATTTT.

This chain uses TRBV6-5 with TRBJ2-7; 8 nucleotides match TRBD1. CDR3 size: 13 residues. In germline, CDR1 is MNHEY, CDR2 SVGAGI. V shed 6 bases, J shed 6 bases, and the junction held 7 bases outside the gene matches. The CDR3 is CASRIQGAGEQYF. CDR3 bases: TGTGCCAGCAGGATCCAGGGGGCAGGCGAGCAGTACTTC.

Only a few counts were recorded for this clone. The chain is built from TRBV21-1 and TRBJ1-5. TRBV21-1 is designated a pseudogene. The CDR3 extends over 14 amino acids. The CDR3 DNA reads TGTGCCAGCAGCAAAAGCGAGGGAGTTCAGCCCCAGCATTTT. Amino acid sequence: CASSKSEGVQPQHF.

CDR3 coding DNA: TGTGCCAGCAGCGGGGCAGGGGGACCCACAGATACGCAGTATTTT. Protein: CASSGAGGPTDTQYF. This sequence joins TRBV9 and TRBJ2-3; the match to TRBD1 covers 7 bases. Per germline, CDR1 SGDLS and CDR2 YYNGEE. The CDR3 totals 15 residues. Germline trimming cut 3 bases from V and 2 bases from J; bases unmatched to any gene: 6.

This clone has just a few counts. The chain is built from TRBV6-5 and TRBJ1-6, with D maybe TRBD1 (6 bases). CDR3 length equals 15 residues. The germline V gene encodes CDR1 MNHEY and CDR2 SVGAGI. V was shortened by 5 bases and J by 7 bases, with 15 bases between the two germline ends. The CDR3 loop is CASSGSGGRNSPLHF. CDR3 nucleotide sequence: TGTGCCAGCAGTGGCTCTGGGGGCAGGAATTCACCCCTCCACTTT.

This clone was recorded once. V gene TRBV4-1 combines with J gene TRBJ2-5; 7 nucleotides match TRBD1. This CDR3 contains 13 residues. The J segment lost 2 bases and the V segment lost 4 bases, leaving 1 base of the junction unmatched. CDR1 is MGHRA, CDR2 YSYEKL, per germline. The CDR3 is CASSRGQQETQYF. In nucleotides, the CDR3 is TGCGCCAGCAGCCGGGGACAGCAAGAGACCCAGTACTTC.

This clone was seen only once. The chain employs TRBV10-2 and TRBJ2-2; D gene unclear. Germline CDR1 and CDR2: WSHSY and SAAADI. V dropped 3 bases and J dropped 3 bases, with 5 bases sitting between them. The CDR3 has 13 residues. This chain's CDR3 is CASSETDTGELFF. The CDR3 DNA reads as TGCGCCAGCAGTGAAACAGACACCGGGGAGCTGTTTTTT.

The genes are TRBV7-2 and TRBJ2-2; 9 nucleotides agree with TRBD2. Germline V lookup: CDR1 SGHTA, CDR2 FQGNSA. This CDR3 comprises 17 residues. With V trimmed by 1 base and J by 4 bases, 7 bases remained unmatched. In DNA form, the CDR3 reads TGTGCCAGCAGCTTAGATAGCGGGAGACAGGGCACCGGGGAGCTGTTTTTT. Translating it yields CASSLDSGRQGTGELFF.

This chain connects TRBV5-6 to TRBJ1-1, with 9 bases lining up with TRBD1. Germline V lookup: CDR1 SGHDT, CDR2 YYEEEE. The CDR3 runs to 16 residues. With V trimmed by 5 bases and J by 5 bases, 13 bases remained unmatched. The DNA of the CDR3 is TGTGCCAGCAGTCCTTCAAACAGGGGGCGTAGAACTGAAGCTTTCTTT. It translates to CASSPSNRGRRTEAFF. Together with reference TRBV5-6 and TRBJ1-1, the CDR3 gives the full variable domain: DAGVTQSPTHLIKTRGQQVTLRCSPKSGHDTVSWYQQALGQGPQFIFQYYEEEERQRGNFPDRFSGHQFPNYSSELNVNALLLGDSALYLCASSPSNRGRRTEAFFGQGTRLTVV.

A few counts support this clone. The chain uses TRBV25-1 and TRBJ1-6; weak D call: TRBD1 (6 bases). Trimming took 7 bases from V and 7 from J, leaving 11 bases between them. The germline CDR1 and CDR2 sequences are MGHDK and SYGVNS. There are 13 residues in the CDR3. CDR3 loop: CASMDSRNSPLHF. CDR3 nucleotides: TGTGCCAGCATGGACAGTAGGAATTCACCCCTCCACTTT.

The sample holds a few counts of this clone. The chain recombines TRBV5-8 with TRBJ1-1, with no clear D. Germline V gene lookup returns CDR1 SGHTS and CDR2 YDEGEE. The CDR3 runs to 15 residues. V lost 4 bases and J 1 base, leaving 14 bases between the germline ends. CDR3: CASSLAGWTNTEAFF. CDR3 bases: TGTGCCAGCAGCCTGGCGGGATGGACGAACACTGAAGCTTTCTTT.

This chain joins TRBV19 and TRBJ2-6; D not certain. The CDR3 runs 15 residues. Germline CDR1 reads LNHDA; CDR2 reads SQIVND (reference sequence). Trimming pared 4 bases from V and 2 bases from J, leaving 9 bases between. CDR3 bases: TGTGCCAGTAGTAGCCCAGGCACTGGGGCCAACGTCCTGACTTTC. As protein: CASSSPGTGANVLTF.

The genes are TRBV28 and TRBJ1-5; TRBD1 is a possible D gene (5 bases). This CDR3 contains 17 residues. Per germline, CDR1 MDHEN and CDR2 SYDVKM. V was pared by 2 bases and J by 4 bases, with 18 bases between. The CDR3 loop reads CASSLGLKGGVNQPQHF. Written as DNA, the CDR3 is TGTGCCAGCAGTTTAGGGCTAAAGGGAGGGGTGAATCAGCCCCAGCATTTT.

The V gene is TRBV7-8, the J gene TRBJ2-5, with 8 positions matching TRBD2. The CDR3 totals 16 residues. Germline V CDR1 and CDR2: SGHVS, FQNEAQ. The junction had 12 bases not matched to a gene; V was cut back by 5 bases and J by 4 bases. The CDR3 DNA is TGTGCCAGCAGCCGCCGAGCCGGGACTAGAGTAGAGACCCAGTACTTC. Its translation is CASSRRAGTRVETQYF.

The CDR3 reads CASRLREQSREQYF. CDR3 in DNA: TGTGCCAGCAGGCTACGAGAGCAATCACGGGAGCAGTACTTC. The chain is built from TRBV6-1 and TRBJ2-7, with unresolved D. V lost 6 bases and J 7 bases, leaving 19 bases between the germline ends. Germline lookup yields CDR1 MNHNS and CDR2 SASEGT. The CDR3 runs to 14 residues.

The chain recombines TRBV5-1 with TRBJ2-2; TRBD1 is a possible D gene (5 bases). CDR3 size: 15 residues. Germline CDR1 SGHRS, CDR2 YFSETQ. V was clipped by 2 bases and J by 6 bases, with 14 bases between them. CDR3 DNA: TGCGCCAGCAGCTTACAGGTCCCGGGTCCCGGGGAGCTGTTTTTT. Its protein product is CASSLQVPGPGELFF.

This clone was counted between two and nine times. The sample carries other DNA sequences with the same CDR3. The chain couples TRBV18 to TRBJ1-5, with no clear D. The CDR3 has 15 residues. Germline values: CDR1 KGHSH, CDR2 LQKENI. The V gene lost 2 bases and the J gene lost 2 bases, with 10 bases spanning the gap. CDR3 amino acids: CASSPGREGNQPQHF. The CDR3 coding sequence is TGTGCCAGCTCACCAGGTAGGGAGGGCAATCAGCCCCAGCATTTT.

This chain uses TRBV30 with TRBJ2-2; a possible D gene is TRBD1 (5 bases). The CDR3 covers 15 residues. The germline V and J ends were trimmed by 0 bases and 5 bases, with 13 bases remaining between them. Germline V gene lookup returns CDR1 GTSNPN and CDR2 SVGIG (reference sequence). CDR3 protein: CAWSVRGAQTGELFF. The CDR3 DNA is TGTGCCTGGAGTGTACGTGGGGCACAGACCGGGGAGCTGTTTTTT.

The V gene is TRBV5-1, the J gene TRBJ1-1, with 12 positions matching TRBD1. Germline CDR1 reads SGHRS; CDR2 reads YFSETQ. After removal of 5 bases from V and 3 bases from J, the junction contained 8 bases not matched to a gene. The CDR3 extends over 16 amino acids. The DNA of the CDR3 is TGCGCCAGCAGGAAGGGACAGGGGGCGGGTGACACTGAAGCTTTCTTT. This encodes CASRKGQGAGDTEAFF.